The rows below give T cell receptor beta chains drawn from one sample of a study of cytomegalovirus exposure and HLA in healthy donors. The data were produced by immunoSEQ multiplex PCR, yet TCRdb's version contains in-frame clones alone and is incomplete. This table has 150,000 to 200,000 clones, about 72% appearing once. The sample taken for sequencing was PBMCs. The source of these receptors is a man aged 25 to 40 in good health and CMV-seropositive. The CDR3 runs from the conserved cysteine through the conserved F or W. D genes are given only for firm matches. Not every row has a clone size; where given, it reads once, few, many or a size class.

TRBV11-2,NA,NA,TRBJ2-2,TGTGCCAGCAGCCTTCCTCTAGGGGTTAGAAGGGCCGGGGAGCTGTTTTTT,CASSLPLGVRRAGELFF
TRBV29-1,TRBD1,NA,TRBJ2-5,TGCAGCGTGACAGGGGCTCGGCAAGAGACCCAGTACTTC,CSVTGARQETQYF
TRBV2,NA,NA,TRBJ2-6,TGTGCCAGCAGTGATTACAGGACCTCTGGGGCCAACGTCCTGACTTTC,CASSDYRTSGANVLTF
TRBV7-9,NA,once,TRBJ1-1,TGTGCCAGCAGCTTACAGGGCTCGAACACTGAAGCTTTCTTT,CASSLQGSNTEAFF
TRBV5-1,TRBD1,NA,TRBJ1-2,TGCGCCAGCAGCTTTACGGGACAGGGGGCAGGTGGCTACACCTTC,CASSFTGQGAGGYTF
TRBV5-1,TRBD1,few,TRBJ2-7,TGCGCCAGCAGCCCGGGACAGGAAGGGGGCCTGTACTTC,CASSPGQEGGLYF
TRBV15,NA,NA,TRBJ2-5,TGTGCCACCAGCAGAGATTGGCAGCAAGAGACCCAGTACTTC,CATSRDWQQETQYF
TRBV2,TRBD1,NA,TRBJ1-1,TGTGCCAGCAGAGTGACAGGGGGACGGACTGAAGCTTTCTTT,CASRVTGGRTEAFF
TRBV28,TRBD1,NA,TRBJ1-6,TGTGCCAGCAAGAAGACAGGGTTGAATTCACCCCTCCACTTT,CASKKTGLNSPLHF
TRBV27,NA,once,TRBJ1-4,TGTGCCAGCAGTTCCCTGAGTGATGATGAAAAACTGTTTTTT,CASSSLSDDEKLFF
TRBV5-1,TRBD1,NA,TRBJ2-3,TGCGCCAGCGGGACAGGGAGCGCAGATACGCAGTATTTT,CASGTGSADTQYF
TRBV6-5,NA,NA,TRBJ1-2,TGTGCCAGCAGCAAAGACGGGAACTATGGCTACACCTTC,CASSKDGNYGYTF
TRBV7-9,NA,NA,TRBJ2-7,TGTGCCAGCGGATCACAGGGCTACGAGCAGTACTTC,CASGSQGYEQYF
TRBV5-1,NA,NA,TRBJ1-6,TGCGCCAGCAGCTTCTTCTCCTATAATTCACCCCTCCACTTT,CASSFFSYNSPLHF
TRBV6-5,NA,once,TRBJ1-2,TGTGCCACCCACGGGAGAGACTTCTATGGCTACACCTTC,CATHGRDFYGYTF
TRBV4-1,TRBD1,NA,TRBJ2-5,TGCGCCAGCAGCCAAGTTTTTGGGTCAGGGGGCCAAGAGACCCAGTACTTC,CASSQVFGSGGQETQYF
TRBV5-1,TRBD1,NA,TRBJ2-5,TGCGCCAGCAGCCCCCGACCGGGACAGCAAGAGACCCAGTACTTC,CASSPRPGQQETQYF
TRBV19,TRBD1,few,TRBJ2-7,TGTGCCAGTAAAGGACAGGGACCCTACGAGCAGTACTTC,CASKGQGPYEQYF
TRBV6-5,TRBD1,few,TRBJ1-2,TGTGCCAGCAGTTACGTGCGGACAGGGGGCGGGTATGGCTACACCTTC,CASSYVRTGGGYGYTF
TRBV27,TRBD1,NA,TRBJ1-2,TGTGCCAGCAGGGGGACAGGGTATGGCTACACCTTC,CASRGTGYGYTF
TRBV12-5,NA,few,TRBJ2-3,TGTGCTAGTGGTTTGGGTTCGGGCGGGGCCACAGATACGCAGTATTTT,CASGLGSGGATDTQYF
TRBV7-2,NA,few,TRBJ2-1,TGTGCCAGCAGCTTTCAGGGTTACTCCTACAATGAGCAGTTCTTC,CASSFQGYSYNEQFF